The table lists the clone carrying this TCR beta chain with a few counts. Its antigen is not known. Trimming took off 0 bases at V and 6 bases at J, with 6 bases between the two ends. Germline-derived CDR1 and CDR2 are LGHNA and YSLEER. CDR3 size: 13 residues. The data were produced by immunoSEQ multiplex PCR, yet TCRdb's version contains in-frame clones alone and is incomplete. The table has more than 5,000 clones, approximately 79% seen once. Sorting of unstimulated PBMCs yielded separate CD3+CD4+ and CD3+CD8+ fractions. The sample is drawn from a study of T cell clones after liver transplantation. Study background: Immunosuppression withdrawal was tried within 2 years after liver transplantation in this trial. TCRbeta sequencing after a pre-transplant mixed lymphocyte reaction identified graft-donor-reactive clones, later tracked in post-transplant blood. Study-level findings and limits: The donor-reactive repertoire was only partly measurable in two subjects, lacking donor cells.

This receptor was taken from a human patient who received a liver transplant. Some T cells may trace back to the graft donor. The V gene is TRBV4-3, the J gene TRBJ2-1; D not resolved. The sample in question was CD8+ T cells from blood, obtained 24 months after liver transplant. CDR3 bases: TGCGCCAGCAGCCAAGAGCAGTTCAATGAGCAGTTCTTC. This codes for CASSQEQFNEQFF.